This is a list of T cell receptor beta chains from one sample in a study of cytomegalovirus exposure and HLA in healthy donors. Using immunoSEQ multiplex PCR, the repertoire was profiled, and TCRdb retains in-frame clones only, with some absent. In the table there are 75,000 to 90,000 clones, about 9.5% of which are singletons. The specimen was PBMCs. All receptors come from a man between 60 and 75 years old in good health and CMV-seropositive. CDR3s include the opening cysteine and the closing phenylalanine or tryptophan. The D gene is left open where the match is weak. Clone size, where shown, is once, few, many, or a class for clones that have expanded.

>.|.|TRBV27|TRBJ1-4
TGTGCCAGCGCCAGGGGACCGTCTAATGAAAAACTGTTTTTT
CASARGPSNEKLFF
>.|.|TRBV30|TRBJ2-3
TGTGCCTGGAGTGGAGAGCGGCCCCTCGCAGATACGCAGTATTTT
CAWSGERPLADTQYF
>.|.|TRBV2|TRBJ2-2
TGTGCCGGAGGTAGAGGGCCTAACACCGGGGAGCTGTTTTTT
CAGGRGPNTGELFF
>.|TRBD2|TRBV19|TRBJ2-5
TGTGCCAGAGCACTAGCGACGGAGACCCAGTACTTC
CARALATETQYF
>.|.|TRBV28|TRBJ2-7
TGTGCCAGCAGCCTACAGGGATACGAGCAGTACTTC
CASSLQGYEQYF
>few|TRBD1|TRBV28|TRBJ2-7
TGTGCCAGCAGTTGGACAGGGGGCAAGTACGAGCAGTACTTC
CASSWTGGKYEQYF
>.|TRBD1|TRBV4-2|TRBJ1-4
TGTGCCAGCAGCCGATCGGGACAGGGCAACGAAAAACTGTTTTTT
CASSRSGQGNEKLFF
>.|TRBD1|TRBV7-6|TRBJ1-2
TGTGCCAGCAGCCCCAGGACAGGGGGGAACTATGGCTACACCTTC
CASSPRTGGNYGYTF
>.|.|TRBV28|TRBJ2-3
TGTGCCAGCAGTGAGGCTAGCACAGATACGCAGTATTTT
CASSEASTDTQYF
>few|TRBD2|TRBV11-1|TRBJ2-2
TGTGCCAGCAGCACGGGAGGCACCGGGGAGCTGTTTTTT
CASSTGGTGELFF
>.|TRBD1|TRBV19|TRBJ1-5
TGTGCCAGTAGTGGACAGGGGCCCCAGCATTTT
CASSGQGPQHF
>few|TRBD1|TRBV6-5|TRBJ1-2
TGTGCCAGCAGTTCGGGACAGGGGATGAATGGCTACACCTTC
CASSSGQGMNGYTF
>.|TRBD2|TRBV2|TRBJ2-1
TGTGCCAGCAGACTGGGGGAGGGCACCAATGAGCAGTTCTTC
CASRLGEGTNEQFF
>few|TRBD2|TRBV6-1|TRBJ2-7
TGTGCCAGCAGTAAAGGACTAGCAGTGTACGAGCAGTACTTC
CASSKGLAVYEQYF
>few|.|TRBV7-8|TRBJ2-7
TGTGCCAGCAGCTTGAGAAGGCTACCCGAGGGCGAGCAGTACTTC
CASSLRRLPEGEQYF
>.|.|TRBV29-1|TRBJ1-2
TGCAGCGTTGGGGTCGCGGGGATAGGGTATGGCTACACCTTC
CSVGVAGIGYGYTF
>.|.|TRBV10-1|TRBJ1-1
TGCGCCAGCAGTGAGGAGAGGTCCACTGAAGCTTTCTTT
CASSEERSTEAFF
>.|.|TRBV6-5|TRBJ2-5
TGTGCCAGCAAGAAGGGTGCCGTTGGGGAGCAGTACTTC
CASKKGAVGEQYF
>.|.|TRBV7-9|TRBJ2-3
TGTGCCAGCAGCTCTTTAGAAACAGATACGCAGTATTTT
CASSSLETDTQYF
>few|.|TRBV29-1|TRBJ1-1
TGCAGCGTCTTAGCGGGAAGTGAAGCTTTCTTT
CSVLAGSEAFF
>few|.|TRBV4-1|TRBJ1-4
TGCGCCAGCAGCCAAGGTGGGAGAGGGCCTAATGAAAAACTGTTTTTT
CASSQGGRGPNEKLFF
>.|TRBD2|TRBV6-8|TRBJ2-3
TGTGCCAGCACTAGAGGACTAGCTCTGACAGATACGCAGTATTTT
CASTRGLALTDTQYF
>.|.|TRBV12-5|TRBJ2-3
TGTGCTAGTGTCCCGGCAGGGAGGACAGATACGCAGTATTTT
CASVPAGRTDTQYF